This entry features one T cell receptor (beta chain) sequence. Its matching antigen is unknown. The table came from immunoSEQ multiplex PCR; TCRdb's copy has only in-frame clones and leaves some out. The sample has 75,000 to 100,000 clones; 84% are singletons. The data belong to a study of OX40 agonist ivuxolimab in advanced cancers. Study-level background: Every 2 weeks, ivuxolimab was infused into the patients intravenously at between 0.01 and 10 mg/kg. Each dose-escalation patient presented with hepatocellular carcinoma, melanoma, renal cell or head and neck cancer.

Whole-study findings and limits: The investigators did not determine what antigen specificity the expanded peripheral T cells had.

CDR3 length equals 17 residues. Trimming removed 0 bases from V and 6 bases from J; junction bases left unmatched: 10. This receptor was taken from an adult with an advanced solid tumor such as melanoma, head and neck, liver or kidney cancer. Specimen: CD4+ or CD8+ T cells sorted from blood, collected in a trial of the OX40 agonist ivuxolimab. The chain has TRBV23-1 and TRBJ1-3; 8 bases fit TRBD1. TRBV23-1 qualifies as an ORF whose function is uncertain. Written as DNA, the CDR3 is TGCGCCAGCAGTCAATCGCCCCAGGACAGGGAGGAAAACACCATATATTTT. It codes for CASSQSPQDREENTIYF.